The 27 T cell receptor beta chains reported below all come from one sample, sequenced in a study of STAT5B mutations in CD4+ large granular lymphocyte leukemia. Clones were sequenced by immunoSEQ multiplex PCR, and TCRdb holds only the in-frame ones, with some missing. The sample holds nearly 30,000 clones, roughly three quarters seen once. The source material was CD4+ T cells from blood buffy coats. The source of these receptors is a human donor in good health.

This chain links TRBV7-2 with TRBJ2-1; D is perhaps TRBD1 (5 bases). Per the germline V gene, CDR1 is SGHTA and CDR2 is FQGNSA. The CDR3 is made up of 13 amino acids. V was pared by 2 bases and J by 6 bases, with 8 bases between. The CDR3 reads CASSLFQGNEQFF. The CDR3 bases are TGTGCCAGCAGCTTATTTCAGGGCAATGAGCAGTTCTTC.

The V and J genes are TRBV2 and TRBJ2-3; 7 bases map to TRBD1. Per germline, CDR1 SNHLY and CDR2 FYNNEI. The CDR3 runs to 15 residues. With 5 bases clipped from V and 4 bases from J, the junction kept 9 bases outside the gene matches. The chain's CDR3 is CASSKRGRGADTQYF. CDR3 in DNA: TGTGCCAGCAGTAAGAGGGGGCGAGGAGCAGATACGCAGTATTTT.

The chain carries TRBV4-1 and TRBJ2-7; 8 bases are shared with TRBD1. After removal of 1 base from V and 4 bases from J, the junction contained 6 bases not matched to a gene. The CDR3 runs to 15 residues. Germline CDR1 MGHRA, CDR2 YSYEKL. This CDR3 reads CASSQGTGSIYEQYV. The CDR3, as DNA: TGCGCCAGCAGCCAAGGGACAGGGTCGATTTACGAGCAGTACGTC.

The chain couples TRBV6-6 to TRBJ2-5; 9 nucleotides match TRBD1. This CDR3 contains 15 residues. Germline V gene data show CDR1 as MNHNY and CDR2 as SVGAGI (reference sequence). V lost 2 bases, J lost 10 bases, and 11 bases stayed unmatched. In DNA form, the CDR3 reads TGTGCCAGCAGTTACCCCGGACAGGGGCAATGGAACCAGTACTTC. This codes for CASSYPGQGQWNQYF.

V gene TRBV6-6 combines with J gene TRBJ2-3, with 8 bases identical to TRBD2. Trimming cost V 6 bases and J 4 bases; bases outside gene matches: 6. The CDR3 is 14 amino acids. CDR1 and CDR2 (germline): MNHNY, SVGAGI (reference sequence). CDR3 sequence: CASRSAGASDTQYF. CDR3 DNA sequence: TGTGCCAGCAGGTCAGCGGGGGCATCAGATACGCAGTATTTT.

This rearrangement joins TRBV6-5 to TRBJ2-7, with 7 bases lining up with TRBD1. Trimming at V came to 6 bases and at J to 6 bases, leaving 2 bases not matched to a gene. The germline V gene encodes CDR1 MNHEY and CDR2 SVGAGI. CDR3 length: 11 amino acids. CDR3: CASSAGGEQYV. Written as DNA, the CDR3 is TGTGCCAGCAGCGCAGGGGGCGAGCAGTACGTC.

The chain employs TRBV10-2 and TRBJ1-2; D perhaps matches TRBD1 (5 bases). Germline V gene data show CDR1 as WSHSY and CDR2 as SAAADI. The CDR3 loop spans 14 amino acids. The germline V and J ends were trimmed by 7 bases and 3 bases, with 15 bases remaining between them. The CDR3 reads CASTGTAGDYGYTF. The CDR3 bases are TGCGCCAGCACCGGGACGGCGGGGGACTATGGCTACACCTTC.

This clone was recorded a few times. Different DNA sequences within this sample yield the same CDR3. This chain uses TRBV2 with TRBJ1-6; 7 bases match TRBD1. Germline V lookup: CDR1 SNHLY, CDR2 FYNNEI. The J segment lost 8 bases and the V segment lost 4 bases, leaving 5 bases of the junction unmatched. This CDR3 spans 14 amino acids. CDR3 bases: TGTGCCAGCAGTGTGGGACAGAAAGATTCACCCCTCCACTTT. It translates to CASSVGQKDSPLHF.

The chain employs TRBV29-1 and TRBJ2-1; unclear D gene. This CDR3 region has 12 residues. V lost 4 bases, J lost 0 bases, and 4 bases lay in between. Germline-derived CDR1 and CDR2 are SQVTM and ANQGSEA. CDR3 bases: TGCAGCGTTGTTGGCTCCTACAATGAGCAGTTCTTC. This translates into CSVVGSYNEQFF.

The chain is built from TRBV6-5 and TRBJ1-5; no clear D. Germline CDR1 and CDR2: MNHEY and SVGAGI. V lost 2 bases, J lost 9 bases, and 11 bases lay in between. This CDR3 spans 13 amino acids. The CDR3 sequence: CASSYSKERPQHF. CDR3 DNA: TGTGCCAGCAGTTACAGTAAGGAGAGGCCCCAGCATTTT.

V usage is TRBV7-2 and J usage is TRBJ1-6; D unclear. Trimming took off 1 base at V and 13 bases at J, with 17 bases between the two ends. CDR1 and CDR2 (germline): SGHTA, FQGNSA. CDR3 length: 15 amino acids. This CDR3 is CASSLGPGSEYPLHF. The DNA of the CDR3 is TGTGCCAGCAGCTTAGGGCCCGGGAGCGAGTACCCCCTCCACTTT.

The chain joins TRBV4-1 to TRBJ2-7; D assignment may be TRBD1 or TRBD2 (5 bases each). Trimming took off 0 bases at V and 0 bases at J, with 15 bases between the two ends. The germline V gene encodes CDR1 MGHRA and CDR2 YSYEKL. This CDR3 has 17 amino acids. The CDR3 region is CASSQESGPNYSYEQYV. The CDR3 DNA reads TGCGCCAGCAGCCAAGAGTCGGGACCTAATTACTCCTACGAGCAGTACGTC.

V usage is TRBV2 and J usage is TRBJ1-5, with D maybe TRBD1 (6 bases). The CDR3 consists of 13 residues. Trimming pared 1 base from V and 6 bases from J, leaving 7 bases between. The germline gives CDR1 SNHLY, CDR2 FYNNEI. CDR3 sequence reads: CASSEGDIQPQHF. The CDR3 nucleotides read TGTGCCAGCAGTGAAGGGGACATTCAGCCCCAGCATTTT.

The chain couples TRBV18 to TRBJ1-6; D is perhaps TRBD1 (6 bases). With 2 bases removed from V and 9 bases from J, the gap between germline ends came to 11 bases. Germline V lookup: CDR1 KGHSH, CDR2 LQKENI. CDR3 length: 14 amino acids. In DNA, the CDR3 is TGTGCCAGCTCACCAGGGGGCGATGGTTCACCCCTCCACTTT. It yields the protein CASSPGGDGSPLHF.

Only a few counts were recorded for this clone. The chain recombines TRBV25-1 with TRBJ1-6; no clear D gene. Germline values: CDR1 MGHDK, CDR2 SYGVNS. The V end was cut by 3 bases, the J end by 10 bases, with 10 bases between. The CDR3 is 13 residues long. DNA for the CDR3: TGTGCCAGCAGTGATCTAGGGAACTCACCCCTCCACTTT. Translated: CASSDLGNSPLHF.

In its sample, this clone was seen once. The rearrangement links TRBV28 to TRBJ1-4; no clear D. CDR1 MDHEN and CDR2 SYDVKM come from the germline V gene. The CDR3 covers 16 residues. V lost 4 bases to trimming and J lost 11 bases, with 23 bases between them. The CDR3: CASSSSGSQATTKLFF. The DNA for the CDR3 is TGTGCCAGCAGTTCTTCCGGGTCCCAGGCAACGACGAAACTGTTTTTT.

This clone has only a few counts. The chain employs TRBV19 and TRBJ1-1; the D gene is possibly TRBD1 (6 bases). Germline CDR1 is LNHDA and CDR2 is SQIVND (reference sequence). The CDR3 is 13 amino acids. Trimming took 7 bases from V and 1 from J, leaving 10 bases between them. The chain's CDR3 is CASMRTANTEAFF. The CDR3 DNA reads as TGTGCCAGTATGAGGACAGCGAACACTGAAGCTTTCTTT. The full variable domain, rest sourced from reference TRBV19 and TRBJ1-1, is DGGITQSPKYLFRKEGQNVTLSCEQNLNHDAMYWYRQDPGQGLRLIYYSQIVNDFQKGDIAEGYSVSREKKESFPLTVTSAQKNPTAFYLCASMRTANTEAFFGQGTRLTVV.

This sequence joins TRBV7-2 and TRBJ1-1; unclear D gene. The CDR3 has 15 residues. CDR1 is SGHTA and CDR2 is FQGNSA in the germline V gene. V was pared by 4 bases and J by 1 base, with 13 bases between. CDR3 region: CASSSAPQANTEAFF. The CDR3 coding sequence is TGTGCCAGCAGCTCAGCACCTCAGGCGAACACTGAAGCTTTCTTT.

J is TRBJ2-1 and V is TRBV6-5; 8 bases fit TRBD2. This CDR3 comprises 15 residues. The trim removed 4 bases at V and 4 bases at J, leaving 6 bases unmatched. Per the germline V gene, CDR1 is MNHEY and CDR2 is SVGAGI. The CDR3 sequence is CASSSGGGRYNEQFF. Here the CDR3 DNA reads TGTGCCAGCAGTTCCGGGGGGGGCAGATACAATGAGCAGTTCTTC.

The V gene is TRBV4-3, the J gene TRBJ1-2; D is undetermined. V was trimmed by 4 bases and J by 3 bases, leaving 18 bases between them. The length of the CDR3 is 16 residues. The germline CDR1 and CDR2 sequences are LGHNA and YSLEER. This chain's CDR3 is CASSPRRFAEDYGYTF. The CDR3 region has the DNA TGCGCCAGCAGCCCCAGACGTTTTGCGGAGGACTATGGCTACACCTTC.

The chain recombines TRBV18 with TRBJ2-7; 11 positions match TRBD1. Germline loops: CDR1 KGHSH, CDR2 LQKENI. The CDR3 sequence is 17 residues long. The ends lost 1 base at V and 3 bases at J; junction bases unmatched: 8. In nucleotides, the CDR3 is TGTGCCAGCTCACCACTTCTTCCGGGACAGGGGGGCTACGAGCAGTACTTC. It encodes CASSPLLPGQGGYEQYF.

This clone was seen more than once but under ten times. The V and J genes are TRBV7-9 and TRBJ1-1; D unclear. The germline V gene has CDR1 SEHNR and CDR2 FQNEAQ (reference sequence). Trimming shortened V by 8 bases and J by 0 bases, and 13 bases separated the two germline ends. This CDR3 is built from 14 residues. CDR3 DNA: TGTGCCAGCGGCCCTTCGGGGATGAACACTGAAGCTTTCTTT. It specifies CASGPSGMNTEAFF.

The chain is built from TRBV11-2 and TRBJ1-1; tentatively, D is TRBD1 (6 bases). V was cut by 5 bases and J by 7 bases, with 14 bases left in between. Germline assignment: CDR1 SGHAT and CDR2 FQNNGV. The length of the CDR3 is 13 residues. The CDR3 reads CASSHNTGFEAFF. CDR3 DNA sequence: TGTGCCAGCAGCCATAATACAGGGTTTGAAGCTTTCTTT. The full variable domain, with the rest looked up from reference TRBV11-2 and TRBJ1-1, is EAGVAQSPRYKIIEKRQSVAFWCNPISGHATLYWYQQILGQGPKLLIQFQNNGVVDDSQLPKDRFSAERLKGVDSTLKIQPAKLEDSAVYLCASSHNTGFEAFFGQGTRLTVV.

V gene TRBV12-5 combines with J gene TRBJ1-1; D remains ambiguous. Trimming removed 4 bases from V and 1 base from J, with 7 bases in between. Germline V gene data show CDR1 as LGHNT and CDR2 as FRNRAP. The CDR3 has 13 amino acids. In DNA form, the CDR3 reads TGTGCTAGTGGTTGGAGACAGAACACTGAAGCTTTCTTT. Translation: CASGWRQNTEAFF.

This clone was detected once. This sample also contains other DNA sequences that code for the same CDR3. V gene TRBV7-2 combines with J gene TRBJ1-1, with TRBD1 as a possible D gene (5 bases). The CDR3 is made up of 14 amino acids. The ends were cut back, 5 bases at V and 5 bases at J, with 15 bases in the middle. Germline-derived CDR1 and CDR2 are SGHTA and FQGNSA. CDR3 nucleotides: TGTGCCAGCAGCCCCTCCGGGACGCGGACTGAAGCTTTCTTT. Translating it yields CASSPSGTRTEAFF.

The chain combines TRBV5-5 with TRBJ1-2; weak D call: TRBD1 (5 bases). Germline CDR1 is SGHKS and CDR2 is YYEKEE (reference sequence). Deletions cut 3 bases from V and 5 bases from J, with 17 bases between. This CDR3 is 15 amino acids long. CDR3: CASSYLGEGGYGYTF. The DNA for the CDR3 is TGTGCCAGCAGCTACTTGGGGGAGGGTGGGTATGGCTACACCTTC.

The V gene is TRBV27, the J gene TRBJ1-1; 8 bases line up with TRBD1. Germline V gene lookup returns CDR1 MNHEY and CDR2 SMNVEV (reference sequence). The CDR3 extends over 14 amino acids. The J segment lost 0 bases and the V segment lost 5 bases, leaving 2 bases of the junction unmatched. CDR3 sequence (DNA): TGTGCCAGCAGTGACAGGGGTTTGAACACTGAAGCTTTCTTT. Amino acids: CASSDRGLNTEAFF.